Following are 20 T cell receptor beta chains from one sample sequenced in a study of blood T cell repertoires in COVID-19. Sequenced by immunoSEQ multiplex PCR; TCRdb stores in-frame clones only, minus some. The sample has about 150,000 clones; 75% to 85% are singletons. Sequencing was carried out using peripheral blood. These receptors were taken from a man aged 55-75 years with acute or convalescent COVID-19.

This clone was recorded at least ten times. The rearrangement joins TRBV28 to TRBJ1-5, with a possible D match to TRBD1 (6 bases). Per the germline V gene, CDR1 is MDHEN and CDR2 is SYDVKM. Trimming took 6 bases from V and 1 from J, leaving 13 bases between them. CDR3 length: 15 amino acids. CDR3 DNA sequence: TGTGCCAGCAGCCAAAACAGGGCCAGCAATCAGCCCCAGCATTTT. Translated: CASSQNRASNQPQHF.

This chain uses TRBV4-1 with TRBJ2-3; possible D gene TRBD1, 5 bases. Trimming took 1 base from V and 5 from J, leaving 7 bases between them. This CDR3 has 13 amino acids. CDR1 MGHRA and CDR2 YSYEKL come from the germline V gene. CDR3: CASSQGREDTQYF. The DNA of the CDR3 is TGCGCCAGCAGCCAAGGCAGGGAAGATACGCAGTATTTT.

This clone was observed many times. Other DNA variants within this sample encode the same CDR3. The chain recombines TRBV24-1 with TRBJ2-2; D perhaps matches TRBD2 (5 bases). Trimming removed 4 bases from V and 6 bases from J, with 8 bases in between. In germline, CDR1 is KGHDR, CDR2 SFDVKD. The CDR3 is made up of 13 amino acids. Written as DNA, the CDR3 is TGTGCCACCAGTGACCTGAGGGCCGGGGAGCTGTTTTTT. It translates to CATSDLRAGELFF.

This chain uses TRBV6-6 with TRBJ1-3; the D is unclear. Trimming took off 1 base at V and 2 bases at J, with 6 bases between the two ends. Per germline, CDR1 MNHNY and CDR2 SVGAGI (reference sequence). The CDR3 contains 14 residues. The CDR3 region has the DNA TGTGCCAGCAGTTACTACGCAGCTGGAAACACCATATATTTT. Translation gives CASSYYAAGNTIYF.

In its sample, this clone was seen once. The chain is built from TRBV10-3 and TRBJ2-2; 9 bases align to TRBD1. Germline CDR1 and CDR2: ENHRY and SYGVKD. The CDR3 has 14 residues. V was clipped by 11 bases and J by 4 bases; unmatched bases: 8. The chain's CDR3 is CAAQGQGGTGELFF. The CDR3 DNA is TGTGCCGCCCAGGGACAGGGTGGCACCGGGGAGCTGTTTTTT.

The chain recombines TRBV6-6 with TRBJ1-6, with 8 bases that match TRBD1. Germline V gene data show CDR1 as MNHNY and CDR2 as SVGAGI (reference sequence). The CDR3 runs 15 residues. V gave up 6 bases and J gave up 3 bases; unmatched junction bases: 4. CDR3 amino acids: CASRRGQVYNSPLHF. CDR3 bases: TGTGCCAGCAGAAGGGGACAGGTCTATAATTCACCCCTCCACTTT.

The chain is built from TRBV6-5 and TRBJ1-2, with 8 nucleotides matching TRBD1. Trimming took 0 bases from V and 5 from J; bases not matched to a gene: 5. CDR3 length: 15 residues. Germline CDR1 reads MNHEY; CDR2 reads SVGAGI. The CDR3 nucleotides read TGTGCCAGCAGTTACTCCGCAGGGGGCGGTTATGGCTACACCTTC. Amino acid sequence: CASSYSAGGGYGYTF.

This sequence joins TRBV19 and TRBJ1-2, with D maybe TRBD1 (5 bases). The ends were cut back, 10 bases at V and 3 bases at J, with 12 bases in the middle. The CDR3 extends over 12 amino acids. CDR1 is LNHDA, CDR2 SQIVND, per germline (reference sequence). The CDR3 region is CATLQGDYGYTF. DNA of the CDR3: TGTGCCACCCTCCAGGGCGACTATGGCTACACCTTC.

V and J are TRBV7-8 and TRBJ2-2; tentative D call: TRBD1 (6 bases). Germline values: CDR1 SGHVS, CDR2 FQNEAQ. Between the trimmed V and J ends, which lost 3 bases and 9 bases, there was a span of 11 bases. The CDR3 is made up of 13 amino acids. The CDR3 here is CASSFLRDRELFF. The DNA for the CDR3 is TGTGCCAGCAGCTTCCTCCGGGACAGGGAGCTGTTTTTT.

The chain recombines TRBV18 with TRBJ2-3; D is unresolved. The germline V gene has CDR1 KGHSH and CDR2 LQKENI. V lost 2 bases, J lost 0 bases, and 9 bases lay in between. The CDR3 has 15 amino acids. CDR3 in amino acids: CASSPESVSTDTQYF. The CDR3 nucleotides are TGTGCCAGCTCACCAGAGAGCGTAAGCACAGATACGCAGTATTTT.

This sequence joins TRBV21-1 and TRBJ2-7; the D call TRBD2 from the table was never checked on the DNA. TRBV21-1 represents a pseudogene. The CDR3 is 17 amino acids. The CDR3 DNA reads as TGTGCCAGCAGCAAAATCTCTCGCGGGGGAGGCCCCTACGAGCAGTACTTC. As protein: CASSKISRGGGPYEQYF.

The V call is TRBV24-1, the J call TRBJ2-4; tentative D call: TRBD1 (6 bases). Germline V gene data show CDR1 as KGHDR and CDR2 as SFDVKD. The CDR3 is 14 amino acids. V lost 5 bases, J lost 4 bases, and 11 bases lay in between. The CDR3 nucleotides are TGTGCCACCAGTGGGGCAGGGACAAAAAACATTCAGTACTTC. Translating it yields CATSGAGTKNIQYF.

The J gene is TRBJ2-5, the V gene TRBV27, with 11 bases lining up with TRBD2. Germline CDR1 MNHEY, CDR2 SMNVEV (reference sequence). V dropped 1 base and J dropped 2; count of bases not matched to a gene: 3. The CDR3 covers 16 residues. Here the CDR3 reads CASSLLGTSGQETQYF. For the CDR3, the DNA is TGTGCCAGCAGTTTATTGGGGACTAGCGGACAAGAGACCCAGTACTTC.

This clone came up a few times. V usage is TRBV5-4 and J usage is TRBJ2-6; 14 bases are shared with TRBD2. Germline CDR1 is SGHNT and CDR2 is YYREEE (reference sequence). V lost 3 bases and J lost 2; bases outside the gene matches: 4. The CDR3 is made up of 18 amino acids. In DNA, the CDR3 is TGTGCCAGCAGCTGGGGACTAGCGGGAGTTACTGGGGCCAACGTCCTGACTTTC. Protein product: CASSWGLAGVTGANVLTF.

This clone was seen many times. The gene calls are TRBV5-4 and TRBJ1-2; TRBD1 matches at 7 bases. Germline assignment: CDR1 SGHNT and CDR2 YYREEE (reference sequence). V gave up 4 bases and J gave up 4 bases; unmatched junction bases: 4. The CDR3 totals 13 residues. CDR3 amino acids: CASSLGQIYGYTF. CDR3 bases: TGTGCCAGCAGCCTGGGACAGATCTATGGCTACACCTTC.

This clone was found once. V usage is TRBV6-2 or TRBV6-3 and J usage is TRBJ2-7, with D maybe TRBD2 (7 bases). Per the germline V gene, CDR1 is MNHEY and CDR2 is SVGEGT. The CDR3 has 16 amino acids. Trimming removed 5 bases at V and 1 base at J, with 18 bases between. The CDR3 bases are TGTGCCAGCAGTAACCTCGGGGGGCGAGTGTCCTACGAGCAGTACTTC. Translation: CASSNLGGRVSYEQYF.

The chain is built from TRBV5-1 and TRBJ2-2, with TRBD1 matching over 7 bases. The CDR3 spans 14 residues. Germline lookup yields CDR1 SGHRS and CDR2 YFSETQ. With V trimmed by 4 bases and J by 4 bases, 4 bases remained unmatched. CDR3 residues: CASSGDSSTGELFF. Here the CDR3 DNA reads TGCGCCAGCAGCGGGGACAGCAGCACCGGGGAGCTGTTTTTT.

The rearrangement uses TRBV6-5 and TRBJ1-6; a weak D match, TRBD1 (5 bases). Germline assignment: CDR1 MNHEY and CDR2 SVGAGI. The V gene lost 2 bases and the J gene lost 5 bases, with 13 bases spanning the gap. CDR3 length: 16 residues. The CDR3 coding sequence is TGTGCCAGCAGTTACGCAGGGATTAGACATAATTCACCCCTCCACTTT. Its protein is CASSYAGIRHNSPLHF.

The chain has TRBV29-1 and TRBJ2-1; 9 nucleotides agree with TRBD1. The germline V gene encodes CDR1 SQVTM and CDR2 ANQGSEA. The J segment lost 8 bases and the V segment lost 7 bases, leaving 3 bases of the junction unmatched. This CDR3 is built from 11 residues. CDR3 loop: CSGGQGYEQFF. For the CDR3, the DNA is TGCAGCGGCGGACAGGGGTATGAGCAGTTCTTC.

CDR3 DNA: TGTGCCAGCACCCCAGGGTTGAACACTGAAGCTTTCTTT. Encoded protein: CASTPGLNTEAFF. The chain recombines TRBV12-3 or TRBV12-4 with TRBJ1-1, with D possibly being TRBD1 (5 bases). The CDR3 has 13 residues. Trimming removed 7 bases at V and 0 bases at J, with 9 bases between.